This TCR beta chain derives from a study of Tregs in tolerant kidney transplant recipients. About the study: The nonmyeloablative bone marrow transplants came from related graft donors, with transient mixed chimerism. Findings and limits, study-wide: No direct test of biological reproducibility was done here.

CD4+CD25+CD127- Tregs, CD4+CD25- non-Tregs, CD4 and CD8 cells were sorted. Using immunoSEQ multiplex PCR, the repertoire was profiled, and TCRdb retains in-frame clones only, with some absent. The sample has around 74,000 clones, 98% seen once. Notes on this clone: The antigen is unknown.

Germline CDR1 reads LGHNA; CDR2 reads YNFKEQ. V lost 1 base to trimming and J lost 4 bases, with 10 bases between them. The CDR3 sequence is 14 residues long. The receptor was isolated from a human donor who received a combined kidney and bone marrow transplant. This sequence joins TRBV4-2 and TRBJ2-5; D might be TRBD2 (5 bases). The input for sequencing was CD4+ T cells from blood, taken before the transplant. Here the CDR3 DNA reads TGTGCCAGCAGCCAAGCGGGGTCCCGAGAGACCCAGTACTTC. Translating gives CASSQAGSRETQYF.